Many counts were recorded for the clone carrying this TCR beta chain. The record originates from a study of T-cell memory formation after mild COVID-19. The CDR3 has 14 residues. The germline V gene has CDR1 SGHRS and CDR2 YFSETQ. The V gene lost 0 bases and the J gene lost 4 bases, with 10 bases spanning the gap. TCRdb fed the 5' RACE reads into MiXCR, producing one record per CDR3 protein. The table has 300,000 or so distinct CDR3 sequences, 15% to 20% seen once. The clonotype was recovered from a man aged 18 to 30 who had mild COVID-19 (a few samples of this study predate the infection). Cell type and time point are not known. The sample taken for sequencing was PBMCs or a T cell subset sorted from them (not recorded which). The chain combines TRBV5-1 with TRBJ1-1; tentative D call: TRBD1 (5 bases). The chain's CDR3 is CASSLDPGGTEAFF. The CDR3 nucleotides are TGCGCCAGCAGCTTGGATCCGGGGGGCACTGAAGCTTTCTTT.